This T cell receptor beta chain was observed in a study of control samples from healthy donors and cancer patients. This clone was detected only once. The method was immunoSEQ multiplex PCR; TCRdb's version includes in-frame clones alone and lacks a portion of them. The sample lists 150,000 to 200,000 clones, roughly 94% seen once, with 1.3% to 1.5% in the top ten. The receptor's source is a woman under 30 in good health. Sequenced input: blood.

The CDR3 DNA sequence: TGCGCCAGCAGCCAGCAACAAATTAATTCACCCCTCCACTTT. This translates into CASSQQQINSPLHF. The gene calls are TRBV4-3 and TRBJ1-6; no clear D. This CDR3 has 14 residues. From germline, CDR1 is LGHNA and CDR2 YSLEER. Trimming stripped 3 bases from V and 6 bases from J, with 9 bases between.